This TCR beta chain came from a study of patients and donors after allogeneic stem cell transplantation. This clonotype was recorded a few times. MiXCR, run by TCRdb on the RT-PCR reads, gives a single entry per CDR3 protein. The sample shows 150,000 to 200,000 distinct CDR3 sequences, about 30% of them seen only once. This CDR3 spans 14 amino acids. Germline CDR1 is SGHRS and CDR2 is YFSETQ. The V end was cut by 0 bases, the J end by 11 bases, with 17 bases between. The TCR comes from a human donor who was either an allogeneic HSCT recipient or a stem cell or donor lymphocyte infusion donor (not recorded which). It is not recorded whose cells these are; they may come from a transplant donor. The sequenced sample consisted of blood, either unsorted or a sorted T cell fraction (not recorded which). This chain connects TRBV5-1 to TRBJ1-1; D possibly corresponds to TRBD1 (5 bases). The CDR3 coding sequence is TGCGCCAGCAGCTTGGCAGGAGGGGCTCCCCGGGCTTTCTTT. Its translation: CASSLAGGAPRAFF.